One sample yielded the 32 T cell receptor beta chains listed below, sequenced in a study of blood T cell repertoires in COVID-19. Clones were sequenced by immunoSEQ multiplex PCR, and TCRdb holds only the in-frame ones, with some missing. The sample has about 180,000 clones; approximately 83% are singletons. The sequenced sample consisted of peripheral blood. These TCRs come from a middle-aged woman with COVID-19, enrolled during active disease.

The rearrangement uses TRBV5-1 and TRBJ2-1; TRBD2 aligns across 7 bases. Germline V CDR1 and CDR2: SGHRS, YFSETQ. This CDR3 is built from 15 residues. The junction had 3 bases not matched to a gene; V was cut back by 1 base and J by 2 bases. CDR3: CASSLSGNPYNEQFF. CDR3 DNA: TGCGCCAGCAGCTTGAGCGGGAATCCCTACAATGAGCAGTTCTTC.

J is TRBJ2-7 and V is TRBV6-5; D is unresolved. Germline V gene lookup returns CDR1 MNHEY and CDR2 SVGAGI. Trimming removed 6 bases from V and 6 bases from J, with 9 bases in between. This CDR3 has 11 residues. Here the CDR3 DNA reads TGTGCCAGCAGGGCGGTAGGCGAGCAGTACTTC. This encodes CASRAVGEQYF.

The chain uses TRBV9 and TRBJ2-3; D is possibly TRBD2 (5 bases). V shed 1 base and J shed 6 bases, with 12 bases lying between them. This CDR3 spans 14 amino acids. Germline V lookup: CDR1 SGDLS, CDR2 YYNGEE. CDR3 DNA: TGTGCCAGCAGCGTAAGACTACTAGGGGATACGCAGTATTTT. Its translation is CASSVRLLGDTQYF.

The genes are TRBV19 and TRBJ2-7; 7 nucleotides agree with TRBD2. CDR3 length: 14 amino acids. Unmatched junction bases numbered 8, after V lost 6 bases and J lost 3 bases. Germline-derived CDR1 and CDR2 are LNHDA and SQIVND (reference sequence). This chain's CDR3 is CASRSGGSVYEQYF. DNA of the CDR3: TGTGCCAGTAGGAGCGGCGGGAGCGTCTACGAGCAGTACTTC.

J is TRBJ1-4 and V is TRBV11-2, with TRBD1 identical over 8 bases. Trimming removed 6 bases from V and 7 bases from J; junction bases left unmatched: 7. Germline-derived CDR1 and CDR2 are SGHAT and FQNNGV. This CDR3 is built from 14 residues. DNA of the CDR3: TGTGCCAGCAGTTCGGTGACAGGGGCTGAAAAACTGTTTTTT. Protein product: CASSSVTGAEKLFF.

With respect to this clone: Other DNA sequences within the sample encode an identical CDR3. V gene TRBV13 combines with J gene TRBJ1-2, with a weak D call TRBD1 (5 bases). The CDR3 has 13 residues. Germline-derived CDR1 and CDR2 are PRHDT and FYEKMQ (reference sequence). V lost 5 bases to trimming and J lost 4 bases, with 11 bases between them. CDR3 amino acids: CASSLGQGYGYTF. In DNA form, the CDR3 reads TGTGCCAGCAGCCTGGGGCAAGGCTATGGCTACACCTTC.

The chain employs TRBV5-1 and TRBJ2-5; unclear D gene. Germline V gene data show CDR1 as SGHRS and CDR2 as YFSETQ. V shed 2 bases and J shed 5 bases, with 10 bases lying between them. CDR3 length: 13 amino acids. CDR3 coding DNA: TGCGCCAGCAGCTTTCCGGGTGGCGAGACCCAGTACTTC. It codes for CASSFPGGETQYF.

V gene TRBV28 combines with J gene TRBJ2-5, with D possibly matching TRBD2 (5 bases). The CDR3 covers 11 residues. CDR1 and CDR2 from the germline V gene are MDHEN and SYDVKM. V shed 10 bases and J shed 5 bases, with 11 bases lying between them. CDR3 sequence: CATGIGETQYF. CDR3 DNA: TGTGCCACGGGGATCGGGGAGACCCAGTACTTC. The whole variable domain, filled in from reference TRBV28 and TRBJ2-5, reads DVKVTQSSRYLVKRTGEKVFLECVQDMDHENMFWYRQDPGLGLRLIYFSYDVKMKEKGDIPEGYSVSREKKERFSLILESASTNQTSMYLCATGIGETQYFGPGTRLLVL.

The V call is TRBV27, the J call TRBJ1-5, with 7 bases lining up with TRBD1. CDR3 length: 18 amino acids. Germline V gene data show CDR1 as MNHEY and CDR2 as SMNVEV (reference sequence). Unmatched junction bases numbered 19, after V lost 7 bases and J lost 4 bases. The CDR3 DNA is TGTGCCAGCATCGAAACAGGGGTGAGGTTAGGACCTAATCAGCCCCAGCATTTT. Protein sequence: CASIETGVRLGPNQPQHF.

The gene calls are TRBV30 and TRBJ1-2; unclear D gene. Looked up from germline, CDR1 is GTSNPN and CDR2 is SVGIG (reference sequence). The CDR3 is 14 residues long. The ends were cut back, 0 bases at V and 0 bases at J, with 8 bases in the middle. The CDR3: CAWSVTDTNYGYTF. CDR3 in DNA: TGTGCCTGGAGTGTAACAGATACTAACTATGGCTACACCTTC.

The rearrangement links TRBV20-1 to TRBJ2-1, with 7 bases identical to TRBD1. Germline V gene data show CDR1 as DFQATT and CDR2 as SNEGSKA (reference sequence). The CDR3 loop spans 10 amino acids. J lost 15 bases, V lost 7 bases, and 9 bases had no gene match. The CDR3 here is CSVLDRLAFF. CDR3 sequence (DNA): TGCAGTGTCCTGGACAGGCTAGCGTTCTTC.

J is TRBJ1-5 and V is TRBV5-6, with D possibly matching TRBD1 (6 bases). The V and J ends lost 2 bases and 3 bases respectively, with 12 bases between them. Germline V gene data show CDR1 as SGHDT and CDR2 as YYEEEE. The CDR3 contains 15 residues. CDR3 protein: CASSLTAGVNQPQHF. As DNA, the CDR3 is TGTGCCAGCAGCTTAACTGCAGGGGTCAATCAGCCCCAGCATTTT.

The chain is built from TRBV11-2 and TRBJ2-7; possibly TRBD1 for D (5 bases). CDR1 is SGHAT and CDR2 is FQNNGV in the germline V gene. This CDR3 is 15 amino acids long. V was pared by 5 bases and J by 6 bases, with 20 bases between. The CDR3 region is CASSSLWQGTLEQYF. The CDR3 nucleotides read TGTGCCAGCAGCAGTCTATGGCAGGGCACCCTCGAGCAGTACTTC.

This chain connects TRBV19 to TRBJ2-1, with D tentatively TRBD2 (6 bases). CDR3 size: 12 residues. V was pared by 10 bases and J by 6 bases, with 13 bases between. The germline V gene has CDR1 LNHDA and CDR2 SQIVND (reference sequence). In DNA form, the CDR3 reads TGTGCCACATCGGAGGGCCTCAATGAGCAGTTCTTC. Encoded protein: CATSEGLNEQFF.

Here the CDR3 DNA reads TGCGCCAGCAGCTTGGGTCCTAGCGGGAACTACGAGCAGTACTTC. This encodes CASSLGPSGNYEQYF. V is TRBV5-1 and J is TRBJ2-7; 9 bases are a match to TRBD2. Trimming cost V 0 bases and J 3 bases; bases outside gene matches: 4. The CDR3 covers 15 residues. Looked up from germline, CDR1 is SGHRS and CDR2 is YFSETQ.

V gene TRBV11-1 combines with J gene TRBJ1-5; 10 nucleotides line up with TRBD1. V lost 4 bases and J lost 3; bases outside the gene matches: 3. The CDR3 loop spans 15 amino acids. The germline V gene encodes CDR1 SGHAT and CDR2 FQDESV (reference sequence). DNA of the CDR3: TGTGCCAGCAGCTCCGGACAGGGGGTCAATCAGCCCCAGCATTTT. Translating gives CASSSGQGVNQPQHF. The variable domain in full, completed from reference TRBV11-1 and TRBJ1-5, reads EAEVAQSPRYKITEKSQAVAFWCDPISGHATLYWYRQILGQGPELLVQFQDESVVDDSQLPKDRFSAERLKGVDSTLKIQPAELGDSAMYLCASSSGQGVNQPQHFGDGTRLSIL.

The gene calls are TRBV21-1 and TRBJ2-6; TRBD2, the table's D call, was not compared with the DNA. TRBV21-1 is a recognized pseudogene. The length of the CDR3 is 19 residues. The CDR3 DNA sequence: TGTGCCAGCAGCAAAGATACAAGTCTAAGACTCTCTGGGGCCAACGTCCTGACTTTC. Its protein is CASSKDTSLRLSGANVLTF.

This rearrangement joins TRBV5-4 to TRBJ2-7; 12 nucleotides agree with TRBD1. This CDR3 region has 14 residues. Germline lookup yields CDR1 SGHNT and CDR2 YYREEE (reference sequence). V lost 4 bases, J lost 6 bases, and 5 bases stayed unmatched. CDR3 sequence: CASSLGQGAFEQYF. The CDR3 DNA reads TGTGCCAGCAGCCTGGGACAGGGGGCTTTCGAGCAGTACTTC.

The chain employs TRBV27 and TRBJ2-7; 14 positions match TRBD2. V was pared by 5 bases and J by 7 bases, with 7 bases of the junction left unmatched. The CDR3 totals 15 residues. Germline lookup yields CDR1 MNHEY and CDR2 SMNVEV (reference sequence). CDR3 sequence reads: CASSKGLAGVREQYF. The CDR3 DNA reads TGTGCCAGCAGTAAGGGACTAGCGGGAGTGAGGGAGCAGTACTTC.

V usage is TRBV15 and J usage is TRBJ1-6, with unresolved D. Trimming removed 0 bases at V and 7 bases at J, with 25 bases between. The V gene's germline CDR1 is LNHNV and CDR2 YYDKDF (reference sequence). The length of the CDR3 is 20 residues. The CDR3 is CATSRDMAIGRGGGNSPLHF. The CDR3 DNA follows: TGTGCCACCAGCAGAGATATGGCGATTGGACGGGGAGGAGGAAATTCACCCCTCCACTTT.

The rearrangement uses TRBV5-4 and TRBJ2-1, with 7 bases identical to TRBD2. From germline, CDR1 is SGHNT and CDR2 YYREEE (reference sequence). The J segment lost 7 bases and the V segment lost 2 bases, leaving 3 bases of the junction unmatched. The CDR3 sequence is 13 residues long. The CDR3: CASSFGGGNEQFF. CDR3 nucleotide sequence: TGTGCCAGCAGCTTCGGCGGGGGTAATGAGCAGTTCTTC.

This chain uses TRBV6-5 with TRBJ2-1; the match to TRBD2 covers 9 bases. V was clipped by 6 bases and J by 5 bases; unmatched bases: 8. Germline V CDR1 and CDR2: MNHEY, SVGAGI. This CDR3 has 15 amino acids. The CDR3 DNA is TGTGCCAGCAGGAAAGTAGCGGGAGCCAACAATGAGCAGTTCTTC. This sequence encodes CASRKVAGANNEQFF.

CDR3 residues: CASSPGQKAFF. CDR3 DNA sequence: TGTGCCAGCAGTCCGGGTCAAAAAGCTTTCTTT. The rearrangement joins TRBV12-3 or TRBV12-4 to TRBJ1-1, with unresolved D. Trimming pared 5 bases from V and 9 bases from J, leaving 10 bases between. The CDR3 spans 11 residues.

V and J are TRBV18 and TRBJ1-4; D uncertain. CDR3 length: 12 residues. Per the germline V gene, CDR1 is KGHSH and CDR2 is LQKENI. V shed 1 base and J shed 8 bases, with 5 bases lying between them. The CDR3 DNA reads as TGTGCCAGCTCACCACTCAGGGAAAAACTGTTTTTT. Translating gives CASSPLREKLFF.

This clone was observed a single time. The J gene is TRBJ2-7, the V gene TRBV6-5; 7 bases agree with TRBD1. After removal of 6 bases from V and 3 bases from J, the junction contained 11 bases not matched to a gene. The CDR3 runs to 15 residues. The germline V gene has CDR1 MNHEY and CDR2 SVGAGI. The CDR3 DNA reads TGTGCCAGCAGGATTCAAAGCACAGGGGTCTACGAGCAGTACTTC. Translating gives CASRIQSTGVYEQYF.

This chain uses TRBV12-3 or TRBV12-4 with TRBJ1-2; weak D call: TRBD1 (5 bases). Trimming removed 6 bases from V and 2 bases from J, with 10 bases in between. This CDR3 is 13 amino acids long. CDR3 sequence: CASRAGTNYGYTF. DNA for the CDR3: TGTGCCAGCAGAGCGGGGACCAACTATGGCTACACCTTC.

The count of this clone is one. The rearrangement joins TRBV28 to TRBJ1-1; no firm D call. The germline V gene encodes CDR1 MDHEN and CDR2 SYDVKM. This CDR3 is 12 amino acids long. Trimming shortened V by 2 bases and J by 11 bases, and 12 bases separated the two germline ends. The CDR3: CASSLPLRRAFF. The CDR3 nucleotides are TGTGCCAGCAGTTTACCCTTAAGGCGGGCTTTCTTT.

The J gene is TRBJ1-6, the V gene TRBV3-1 (or the pseudogene TRBV3-2); 8 nucleotides line up with TRBD1. CDR1 is LGHDT and CDR2 is YNNKEL in the germline V gene (reference sequence). Trimming cost V 4 bases and J 5 bases; bases outside gene matches: 1. The CDR3 loop spans 14 amino acids. The CDR3 reads CASSRDRNNSPLHF. The CDR3 DNA sequence: TGTGCCAGCAGCCGGGACAGGAATAATTCACCCCTCCACTTT.

Remarks on this clone: A much more abundant neighbour one base away suggests this may be a read error. The chain employs TRBV5-4 and TRBJ1-1; no clear D. V dropped 2 bases and J dropped 1 base, with 3 bases sitting between them. Germline CDR1 SGHNT, CDR2 YYREEE (reference sequence). CDR3 length equals 12 residues. The CDR3 sequence: CASSLQNTEAFF. The CDR3 coding sequence is TGTGCCAGCAGCTTACAGAACACTGAAGCTTTCTTT. Using reference TRBV5-4 and TRBJ1-1 for the parts outside the CDR3, the full variable domain is ETGVTQSPTHLIKTRGQQVTLRCSSQSGHNTVSWYQQALGQGPQFIFQYYREEENGRGNFPPRFSGLQFPNYSSELNVNALELDDSALYLCASSLQNTEAFFGQGTRLTVV.

The chain combines TRBV18 with TRBJ2-7, with unresolved D. V was pared by 3 bases and J by 5 bases, with 11 bases between. This CDR3 is 13 amino acids long. In germline, CDR1 is KGHSH, CDR2 LQKENI. CDR3 DNA sequence: TGTGCCAGCTCACCTACAGCCGTGGACGAGCAGTACTTC. This sequence encodes CASSPTAVDEQYF.

The rearrangement joins TRBV6-4 to TRBJ1-2, with 9 bases that match TRBD1. The V and J ends lost 6 bases and 0 bases, in that order; junction bases with no gene match: 5. Germline loops: CDR1 MRHNA, CDR2 SNTAGT. This CDR3 is 15 amino acids long. CDR3 amino acids: CASRPNRGPNYGYTF. CDR3 nucleotides: TGTGCCAGCAGACCAAACAGGGGGCCTAACTATGGCTACACCTTC.

V and J are TRBV27 and TRBJ1-5; D remains ambiguous. The CDR3 contains 15 residues. V was cut by 6 bases and J by 2 bases, with 14 bases left in between. The germline CDR1 and CDR2 sequences are MNHEY and SMNVEV (reference sequence). DNA for the CDR3: TGTGCCAGCAGGATCGTGCGGAGGGGCAATCAGCCCCAGCATTTT. It translates to CASRIVRRGNQPQHF.